The 4 T cell receptor beta chains given below trace back to one sample, sequenced in a study of shared clonotypes between healthy human individuals. Clones were sequenced by immunoSEQ multiplex PCR, and TCRdb holds only the in-frame ones, with some missing. The sample holds around 1.5 million clones, under 99% seen once. Sequenced material: naive CD4+ T cells sorted from blood. Subset in this sample: CD45RA+ positively selected. The receptors stem from a man aged 25-45 years in good health.

The rearrangement links TRBV2 to TRBJ2-1; possibly TRBD1 or TRBD2 for D (5 bases each). V was shortened by 7 bases and J by 7 bases, with 14 bases between the two germline ends. This CDR3 spans 13 amino acids. Germline loops: CDR1 SNHLY, CDR2 FYNNEI. This CDR3 is CASKRDLRNEQFF. In DNA, the CDR3 is TGTGCCAGCAAGAGGGACCTAAGGAATGAGCAGTTCTTC.

The chain carries TRBV28 and TRBJ2-1; D gene uncertain. The CDR3 loop spans 11 amino acids. Germline V gene sequence: CDR1 MDHEN, CDR2 SYDVKM. Trimming removed 2 bases from V and 9 bases from J, with 5 bases in between. Here the CDR3 DNA reads TGTGCCAGCAGTTTACGGGCTGAGCAGTTCTTC. It specifies CASSLRAEQFF.

This sequence joins TRBV5-8 and TRBJ1-1; possible D gene TRBD1, 6 bases. CDR3 size: 15 residues. V lost 2 bases to trimming and J lost 6 bases, with 17 bases between them. From germline, CDR1 is SGHTS and CDR2 YDEGEE. The CDR3 sequence is CASSFSGTYASEAFF. DNA for the CDR3: TGTGCCAGCAGCTTTTCCGGGACATACGCCTCTGAAGCTTTCTTT.

This clone was seen once. The chain employs TRBV18 and TRBJ1-2; D gene unclear. The CDR3 runs to 13 residues. Per the germline V gene, CDR1 is KGHSH and CDR2 is LQKENI. The V and J ends lost 4 bases and 3 bases respectively, with 9 bases between them. The CDR3 coding sequence is TGTGCCAGCTCACGCGGTCCCGACTATGGCTACACCTTC. It specifies CASSRGPDYGYTF.